This T cell receptor (beta chain) stems from a study of cytomegalovirus exposure and HLA in healthy donors. 60 Vbeta and 13 Jbeta primers were used in PCR. Assay: immunoSEQ multiplex PCR; the TCRdb copy retains only in-frame clones and omits some. This table holds approximately 250,000 clones, roughly 81% found once. This CDR3 has 17 amino acids. CDR1 is SGHRS, CDR2 YFSETQ, per germline. Trimming took off 2 bases at V and 0 bases at J, with 17 bases between the two ends. The clonotype comes from a girl aged 2-10 years in good health and CMV-seronegative. Source material: PBMCs. The V and J genes are TRBV5-1 and TRBJ1-1; TRBD1 might be the D (6 bases). The CDR3, as DNA: TGCGCCAGCAGCTTACGACAGGCAGATGCCATGAACACTGAAGCTTTCTTT. Its translation: CASSLRQADAMNTEAFF.